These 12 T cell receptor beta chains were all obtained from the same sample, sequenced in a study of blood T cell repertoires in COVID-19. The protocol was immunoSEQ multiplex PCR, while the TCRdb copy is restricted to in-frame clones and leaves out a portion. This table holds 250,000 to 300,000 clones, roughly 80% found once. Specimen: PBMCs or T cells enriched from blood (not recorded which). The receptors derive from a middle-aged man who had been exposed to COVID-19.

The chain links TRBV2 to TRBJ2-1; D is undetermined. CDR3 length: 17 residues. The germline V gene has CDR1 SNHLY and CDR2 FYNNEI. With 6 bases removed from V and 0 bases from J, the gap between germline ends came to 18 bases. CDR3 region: CASSSFGDWSSYNEQFF. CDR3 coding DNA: TGTGCCAGCAGCAGCTTCGGCGACTGGAGCTCCTACAATGAGCAGTTCTTC.

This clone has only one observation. The CDR3 loop reads CASSLIADTTGAYEQYF. CDR3 sequence (DNA): TGCGCCAGCAGCTTGATAGCCGACACGACAGGAGCCTACGAGCAGTACTTC. The V gene is TRBV5-1, the J gene TRBJ2-7; D may be TRBD1 (6 bases). The CDR3 contains 17 residues. Germline V lookup: CDR1 SGHRS, CDR2 YFSETQ. The ends were cut back, 1 base at V and 2 bases at J, with 19 bases in the middle. The variable domain in full, with the rest retrieved from reference TRBV5-1 and TRBJ2-7, is KAGVTQTPRYLIKTRGQQVTLSCSPISGHRSVSWYQQTPGQGLQFLFEYFSETQRNKGNFPGRFSGRQFSNSRSEMNVSTLELGDSALYLCASSLIADTTGAYEQYFGPGTRLTVT.

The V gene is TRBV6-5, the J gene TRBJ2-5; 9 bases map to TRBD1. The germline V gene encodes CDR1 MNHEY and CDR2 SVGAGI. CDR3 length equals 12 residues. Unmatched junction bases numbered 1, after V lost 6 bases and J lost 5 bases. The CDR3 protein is CASRDRGETQYF. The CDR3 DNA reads TGTGCCAGCAGAGACAGGGGGGAGACCCAGTACTTC.

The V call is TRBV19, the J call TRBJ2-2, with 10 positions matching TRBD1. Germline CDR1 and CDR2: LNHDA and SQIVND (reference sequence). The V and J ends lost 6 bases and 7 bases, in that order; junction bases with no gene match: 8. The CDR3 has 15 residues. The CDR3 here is CASSKDRGLGGELFF. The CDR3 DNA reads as TGTGCCAGTAGCAAAGACAGGGGGCTTGGCGGGGAGCTGTTTTTT.

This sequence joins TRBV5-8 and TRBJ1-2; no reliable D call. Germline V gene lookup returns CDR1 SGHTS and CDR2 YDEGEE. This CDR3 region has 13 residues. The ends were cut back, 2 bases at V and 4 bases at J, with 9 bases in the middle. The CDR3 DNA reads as TGTGCCAGCAGCTTCTCTCCCCCCTATGGCTACACCTTC. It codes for CASSFSPPYGYTF.

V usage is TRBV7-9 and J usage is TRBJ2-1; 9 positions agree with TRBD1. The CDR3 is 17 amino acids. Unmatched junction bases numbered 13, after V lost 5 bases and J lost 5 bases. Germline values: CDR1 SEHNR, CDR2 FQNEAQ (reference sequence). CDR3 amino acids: CASSIRDRAPSNNEQFF. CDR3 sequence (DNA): TGTGCCAGCAGCATTCGGGACAGGGCGCCCTCGAACAATGAGCAGTTCTTC. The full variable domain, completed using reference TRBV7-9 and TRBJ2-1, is DTGVSQNPRHKITKRGQNVTFRCDPISEHNRLYWYRQTLGQGPEFLTYFQNEAQLEKSRLLSDRFSAERPKGSFSTLEIQRTEQGDSAMYLCASSIRDRAPSNNEQFFGPGTRLTVL.

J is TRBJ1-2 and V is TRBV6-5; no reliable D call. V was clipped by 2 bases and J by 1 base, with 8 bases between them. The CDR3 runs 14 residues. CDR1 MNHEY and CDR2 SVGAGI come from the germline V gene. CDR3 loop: CASSYNSVNYGYTF. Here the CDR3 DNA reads TGTGCCAGCAGTTACAATAGCGTTAACTATGGCTACACCTTC.

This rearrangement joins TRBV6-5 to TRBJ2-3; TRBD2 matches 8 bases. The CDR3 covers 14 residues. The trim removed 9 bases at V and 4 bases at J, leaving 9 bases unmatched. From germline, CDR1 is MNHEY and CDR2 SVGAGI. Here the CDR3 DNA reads TGTGCCAGTACTACTAGCGGAAGATCAGATACGCAGTATTTT. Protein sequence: CASTTSGRSDTQYF.

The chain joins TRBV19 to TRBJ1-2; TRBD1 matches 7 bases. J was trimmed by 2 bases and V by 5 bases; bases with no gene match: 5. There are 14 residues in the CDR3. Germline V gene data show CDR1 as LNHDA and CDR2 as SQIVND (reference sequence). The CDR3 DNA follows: TGTGCCAGTAGTGCCTACAGGGGAAACTATGGCTACACCTTC. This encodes CASSAYRGNYGYTF.

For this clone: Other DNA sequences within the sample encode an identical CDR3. CDR3 region: CASSSGTSGYNEQFF. The CDR3 DNA reads as TGTGCCAGCAGTAGCGGGACTAGCGGCTACAATGAGCAGTTCTTC. The chain joins TRBV27 to TRBJ2-1; 11 bases fit TRBD2. CDR3 length: 15 residues. Germline V gives CDR1 MNHEY, CDR2 SMNVEV (reference sequence). Losses at the gene ends were 5 bases for V and 3 bases for J; bases not matched to a gene: 3.

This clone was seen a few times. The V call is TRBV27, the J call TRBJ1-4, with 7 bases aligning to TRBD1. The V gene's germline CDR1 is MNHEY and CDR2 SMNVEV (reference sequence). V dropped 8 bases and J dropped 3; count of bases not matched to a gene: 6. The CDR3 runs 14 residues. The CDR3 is CASQGDRSNEKLFF. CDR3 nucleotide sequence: TGTGCCAGCCAGGGGGACCGGTCTAATGAAAAACTGTTTTTT. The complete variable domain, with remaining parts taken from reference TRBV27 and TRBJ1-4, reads EAQVTQNPRYLITVTGKKLTVTCSQNMNHEYMSWYRQDPGLGLRQIYYSMNVEVTDKGDVPEGYKVSRKEKRNFPLILESPSPNQTSLYFCASQGDRSNEKLFFGSGTQLSVL.

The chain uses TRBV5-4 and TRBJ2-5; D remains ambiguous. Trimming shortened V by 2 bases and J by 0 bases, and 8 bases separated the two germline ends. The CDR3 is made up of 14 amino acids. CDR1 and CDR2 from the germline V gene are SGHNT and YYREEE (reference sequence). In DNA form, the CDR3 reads TGTGCCAGCAGCTTAAGAGATTACCAAGAGACCCAGTACTTC. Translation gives CASSLRDYQETQYF. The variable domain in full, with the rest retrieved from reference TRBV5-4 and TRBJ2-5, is ETGVTQSPTHLIKTRGQQVTLRCSSQSGHNTVSWYQQALGQGPQFIFQYYREEENGRGNFPPRFSGLQFPNYSSELNVNALELDDSALYLCASSLRDYQETQYFGPGTRLLVL.